This T cell receptor beta chain came from a study of OX40 agonist ivuxolimab in advanced cancers. Study as a whole: The dose-escalation cohort was around 83% male, with a mean age of around 60 years, ranging roughly 20 to 90. The study, taken as a whole, reports: Averaging showed that CD8+ T cells had more expanded clones than CD4+ did.

CDR1 is WSHSY, CDR2 SAAADI, per germline. J gave up 5 bases and V 6 bases, and 9 bases lay outside the gene matches. The CDR3 is 14 amino acids. Measured with immunoSEQ multiplex PCR; TCRdb has only the in-frame clones, and not every one. Altogether tens of thousands of clones are present, 82% being singletons, with the ten largest covering about 0.4%. Notes on this clone: Its antigen is not known.

The genes are TRBV10-2 and TRBJ2-7; 8 nucleotides agree with TRBD2. This receptor was taken from an adult with an advanced solid tumor such as melanoma, head and neck, liver or kidney cancer. Sequenced material: CD4+ or CD8+ T cells sorted from blood, taken in a trial of the OX40 agonist ivuxolimab. CDR3 protein: CASRKSGSDHEQYF. As DNA, the CDR3 is TGCGCCAGCAGGAAAAGCGGGAGTGACCACGAGCAGTACTTC.